This passage covers 18 T cell receptor beta chains from one sample sequenced in a study of blood T cell repertoires in COVID-19. The method was immunoSEQ multiplex PCR; TCRdb's version includes in-frame clones alone and lacks a portion of them. The table shows tens of thousands of clones, with over 75% occurring only once. The sequencing input was peripheral blood. The origin of the receptors is a man older than 75 with acute or convalescent COVID-19.

This chain uses TRBV5-1 with TRBJ1-2, with 7 nucleotides matching TRBD1. The CDR3 has 13 amino acids. Germline values: CDR1 SGHRS, CDR2 YFSETQ. The V and J ends lost 2 bases and 6 bases, in that order; junction bases with no gene match: 4. CDR3 loop: CASSLDRVHGYTF. CDR3 DNA: TGCGCCAGCAGCTTAGACAGGGTACATGGCTACACCTTC.

The V gene is TRBV10-3, the J gene TRBJ2-3, with D possibly matching TRBD2 (6 bases). Trimming left V 6 bases short and J 2 bases short, with 18 bases between. The CDR3 length is 16 residues. CDR1 ENHRY and CDR2 SYGVKD come from the germline V gene. The CDR3 reads CAIRGGLNDFTDTQYF. The CDR3 bases are TGTGCCATCAGGGGGGGTCTGAATGATTTCACAGATACGCAGTATTTT.

This clone was observed a few times. This chain's CDR3 is CASSMRARGGSEAFF. CDR3 sequence (DNA): TGTGCCAGTAGTATGAGGGCCAGGGGAGGGTCTGAAGCTTTCTTT. The rearrangement links TRBV19 to TRBJ1-1, with D maybe TRBD1 (6 bases). The CDR3 spans 15 residues. Germline CDR1 LNHDA, CDR2 SQIVND (reference sequence). Trimming removed 3 bases at V and 6 bases at J, with 17 bases between.

The CDR3 here is CASKQGRTGGPYEQYF. CDR3 DNA sequence: TGTGCCAGTAAACAAGGACGGACAGGCGGGCCTTACGAGCAGTACTTC. This chain joins TRBV19 and TRBJ2-7, with TRBD1 matching 7 bases. V trimming: 7 bases; J trimming: 4 bases; junction bases outside the gene matches: 16. Germline V lookup: CDR1 LNHDA, CDR2 SQIVND (reference sequence). The CDR3 has 16 residues.

The rearrangement links TRBV29-1 to TRBJ2-7, with D perhaps matching TRBD2 (7 bases). The CDR3 consists of 13 residues. Looked up from germline, CDR1 is SQVTM and CDR2 is ANQGSEA. The V end lost 4 bases, the J end lost 3 bases, and 13 bases lay between the germline ends. The CDR3 DNA is TGCAGCGTTGCAGGAGGGGGGGACTACGAGCAGTACTTC. Translating gives CSVAGGGDYEQYF.

This chain connects TRBV7-2 to TRBJ2-2, with 8 bases matching TRBD1. V lost 0 bases to trimming and J lost 6 bases; unmatched junction nucleotides: 6. CDR1 and CDR2 (germline): SGHTA, FQGNSA. The CDR3 is 16 amino acids. The DNA of the CDR3 is TGTGCCAGCAGCTTAGCGCTTTCCAGGGGGCCCGGGGAGCTGTTTTTT. This translates into CASSLALSRGPGELFF. Full variable domain (outside the CDR3, taken from reference TRBV7-2 and TRBJ2-2): GAGVSQSPSNKVTEKGKDVELRCDPISGHTALYWYRQSLGQGLEFLIYFQGNSAPDKSGLPSDRFSAERTGGSVSTLTIQRTQQEDSAVYLCASSLALSRGPGELFFGEGSRLTVL.

This chain uses TRBV2 with TRBJ2-3; no reliable D call. The germline CDR1 and CDR2 sequences are SNHLY and FYNNEI. The CDR3 is 13 amino acids. The V end was cut by 5 bases, the J end by 3 bases, with 9 bases between. This chain's CDR3 is CASSIERTDTQYF. The CDR3, as DNA: TGTGCCAGCAGTATCGAGCGAACAGATACGCAGTATTTT.

The J gene is TRBJ2-7, the V gene TRBV3-1 (or the pseudogene TRBV3-2), with a tentative D call TRBD2 (5 bases). Per the germline V gene, CDR1 is LGHDT and CDR2 is YNNKEL (reference sequence). Between the trimmed V and J ends, which lost 1 base and 2 bases, there was a span of 9 bases. The CDR3 spans 14 residues. The chain's CDR3 is CASSQAGVAYEQYF. The CDR3 nucleotides are TGTGCCAGCAGCCAAGCCGGGGTCGCCTACGAGCAGTACTTC.

The chain recombines TRBV11-3 with TRBJ1-1; TRBD1 matches 7 bases. From germline, CDR1 is SGHNT and CDR2 YENEEA. The CDR3 is 15 amino acids. The junction had 8 bases not matched to a gene; V was cut back by 4 bases and J by 3 bases. CDR3 DNA sequence: TGTGCCAGCAGCTCCGAACAGGGGTCGGACACTGAAGCTTTCTTT. Protein product: CASSSEQGSDTEAFF.

The V and J genes are TRBV5-1 and TRBJ1-3; 9 positions match TRBD1. This CDR3 spans 17 amino acids. The V and J ends lost 4 bases and 4 bases, in that order; junction bases with no gene match: 12. Germline-derived CDR1 and CDR2 are SGHRS and YFSETQ. CDR3 DNA: TGCGCCAGCAGCCTACAGGGGGCGCTAGGTGTAGGAAACACCATATATTTT. Translating it yields CASSLQGALGVGNTIYF.

The CDR3 DNA is TGTGCCACCAGTGAGAGAGGGGCGGCTAGCGGGGCTAGCACAGATACGCAGTATTTT. Translated, it gives CATSERGAASGASTDTQYF. The genes are TRBV24-1 and TRBJ2-3; 9 nucleotides match TRBD2. The germline V gene has CDR1 KGHDR and CDR2 SFDVKD. V lost 4 bases to trimming and J lost 0 bases; unmatched junction nucleotides: 13. The CDR3 runs to 19 residues.

The chain is built from TRBV11-2 and TRBJ2-1, with 7 bases fitting TRBD1. Germline V gene data show CDR1 as SGHAT and CDR2 as FQNNGV. The CDR3 loop spans 14 amino acids. J lost 4 bases, V lost 1 base, and 1 base had no gene match. The DNA for the CDR3 is TGTGCCAGCAGCTTAGCGGGACAGTACAATGAGCAGTTCTTC. This gives the protein CASSLAGQYNEQFF.

The J gene is TRBJ1-2, the V gene TRBV3-1 (or the pseudogene TRBV3-2); TRBD1 aligns across 8 bases. Unmatched junction bases numbered 12, after V lost 2 bases and J lost 7 bases. The CDR3 is made up of 16 amino acids. Looked up from germline, CDR1 is LGHDT and CDR2 is YNNKEL (reference sequence). CDR3 coding DNA: TGTGCCAGCAGCCAATACGCGAACAGGGGGGGGTCTGGCTACACCTTC. It yields the protein CASSQYANRGGSGYTF.

The V gene is TRBV6-5, the J gene TRBJ2-7; D is unclear. CDR3 length: 11 residues. Germline V CDR1 and CDR2: MNHEY, SVGAGI. The ends were cut back, 4 bases at V and 3 bases at J, with 4 bases in the middle. DNA of the CDR3: TGTGCCAGCAGTTCGTTCTACGAGCAGTACTTC. Its translation: CASSSFYEQYF.

The V and J genes are TRBV7-9 and TRBJ1-1, with 7 bases matching TRBD1. Looked up from germline, CDR1 is SEHNR and CDR2 is FQNEAQ (reference sequence). J lost 5 bases, V lost 1 base, and 10 bases had no gene match. CDR3 length: 16 amino acids. The CDR3 nucleotides are TGTGCCAGCAGCTTAGGTTCAGGGGGAAGTCGAACTGAAGCTTTCTTT. Amino acids: CASSLGSGGSRTEAFF.

CDR3 amino acids: CASSKVRQGRNTIYF. DNA of the CDR3: TGTGCCAGCAGCAAAGTAAGGCAGGGAAGGAACACCATATATTTT. This chain uses TRBV21-1 with TRBJ1-3; the D call in the table, TRBD1, was not verified against the DNA. TRBV21-1 is given as a pseudogene. The CDR3 contains 15 residues.

The genes are TRBV30 and TRBJ1-5, with 9 positions matching TRBD1. The CDR3 covers 15 residues. Per the germline V gene, CDR1 is GTSNPN and CDR2 is SVGIG (reference sequence). Germline trimming cut 6 bases from V and 9 bases from J; bases unmatched to any gene: 15. The CDR3 DNA is TGTGCCTGCTCATTGGCGGGACAGGGATCATCGCCCCAGCATTTT. Translating gives CACSLAGQGSSPQHF.

V gene TRBV12-3 or TRBV12-4 combines with J gene TRBJ1-5; D not resolved. This CDR3 is 13 amino acids long. V lost 3 bases, J lost 2 bases, and 5 bases lay in between. DNA for the CDR3: TGTGCCAGCAGTTTCACGGGCAATCAGCCCCAGCATTTT. It specifies CASSFTGNQPQHF.